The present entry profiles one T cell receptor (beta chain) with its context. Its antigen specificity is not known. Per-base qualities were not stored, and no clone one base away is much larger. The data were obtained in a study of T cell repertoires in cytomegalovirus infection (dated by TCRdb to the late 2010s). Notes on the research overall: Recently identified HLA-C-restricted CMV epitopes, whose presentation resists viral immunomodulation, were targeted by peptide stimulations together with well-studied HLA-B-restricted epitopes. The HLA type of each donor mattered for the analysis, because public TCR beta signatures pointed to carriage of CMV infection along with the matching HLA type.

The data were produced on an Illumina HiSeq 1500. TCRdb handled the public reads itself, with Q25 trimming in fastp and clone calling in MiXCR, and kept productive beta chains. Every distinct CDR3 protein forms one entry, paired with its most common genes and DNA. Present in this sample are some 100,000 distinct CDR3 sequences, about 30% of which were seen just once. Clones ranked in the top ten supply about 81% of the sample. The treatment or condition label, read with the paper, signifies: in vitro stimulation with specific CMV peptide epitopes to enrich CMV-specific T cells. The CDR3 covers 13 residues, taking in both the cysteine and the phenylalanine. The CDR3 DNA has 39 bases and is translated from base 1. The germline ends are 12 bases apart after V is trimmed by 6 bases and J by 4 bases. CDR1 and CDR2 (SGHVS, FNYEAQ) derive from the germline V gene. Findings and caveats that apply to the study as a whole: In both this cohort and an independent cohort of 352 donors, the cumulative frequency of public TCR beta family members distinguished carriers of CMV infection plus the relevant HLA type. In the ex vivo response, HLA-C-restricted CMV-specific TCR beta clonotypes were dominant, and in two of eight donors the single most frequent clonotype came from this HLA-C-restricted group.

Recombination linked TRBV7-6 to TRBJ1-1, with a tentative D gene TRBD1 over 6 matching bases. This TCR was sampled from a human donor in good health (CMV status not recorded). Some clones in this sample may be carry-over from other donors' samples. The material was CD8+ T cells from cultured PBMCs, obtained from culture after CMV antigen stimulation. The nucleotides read TGTGCCAGCAGTCGACAGGACGGCACTGAAGCTTTCTTT. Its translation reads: CASSRQDGTEAFF. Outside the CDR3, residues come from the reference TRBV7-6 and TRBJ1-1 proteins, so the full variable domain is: GAGVSQSPRYKVTKRGQDVALRCDPISGHVSLYWYRQALGQGPEFLTYFNYEAQQDKSGLPNDRFSAERPEGSISTLTIQRTEQRDSAMYRCASSRQDGTEAFFGQGTRLTVV.